The clone carrying this T cell receptor (beta chain) has only a few counts. This sample is drawn from a study of Graves' ophthalmopathy and Graves' hyperthyroidism. The sequenced template was RNA, covering the TCR beta CDR3 region. The library came from an HTBI-primed first-round RT-PCR and a second-round multiplex PCR. MiXCR, applied by TCRdb to the multiplex PCR reads, yields one record per CDR3 protein. Counted here are 500,000 to 700,000 distinct CDR3 sequences, over 20% occurring once; the ten biggest clones make up more than 5.5%. This clonotype was sampled from a woman younger than 30 with stable Graves' hyperthyroidism. Some clones in this sample may be carry-over from other donors' samples. The sequenced material came from peripheral blood.

CDR3 residues: CASTLGQALTGELFF. CDR3 DNA: TGTGCCAGCACCCTGGGACAGGCTCTCACCGGGGAGCTGTTTTTT. This chain links TRBV28 with TRBJ2-2; 8 bases align to TRBD1. The trim removed 7 bases at V and 4 bases at J, leaving 8 bases unmatched. The CDR3 is 15 residues long. The germline V gene encodes CDR1 MDHEN and CDR2 SYDVKM.